The 25 T cell receptor beta chains listed next were all sequenced from one sample in a study of blood T cell repertoires in COVID-19. Assay used: immunoSEQ multiplex PCR; TCRdb lists only in-frame clones, some missing. This sample has 55,000 to 75,000 clones; roughly three quarters occur once, and the top ten carry 9.2%. Sequences were obtained from peripheral blood. Every receptor here comes from a human donor in a cohort sampled during active COVID-19.

This clone was found once. V is TRBV28 and J is TRBJ1-2; tentatively, D is TRBD1 (6 bases). V lost 3 bases and J lost 8, with 10 bases in between. CDR1 MDHEN and CDR2 SYDVKM come from the germline V gene. The CDR3 extends over 12 amino acids. The CDR3 loop is CASSLRGKGYTF. CDR3 in DNA: TGTGCCAGCAGTTTGAGGGGGAAGGGCTACACCTTC.

This sequence joins TRBV9 and TRBJ1-2; D gene ambiguous. V lost 0 bases and J 7 bases, leaving 10 bases between the germline ends. The CDR3 contains 13 residues. CDR1 is SGDLS, CDR2 YYNGEE, per germline. The CDR3 DNA reads TGTGCCAGCAGCGTAGACGGGGTTGGTGGCTACACCTTC. Its translation: CASSVDGVGGYTF.

The rearrangement uses TRBV6-6 and TRBJ2-7; 7 positions match TRBD2. The CDR3 length is 12 residues. The V gene end was trimmed by 8 bases and the J gene end by 3 bases; junction bases not matched to a gene: 4. From germline, CDR1 is MNHNY and CDR2 SVGAGI (reference sequence). The CDR3, as DNA: TGTGCCAGCTGGGGGGGAATCTACGAGCAGTACTTC. It is translated as CASWGGIYEQYF.

The rearrangement joins TRBV9 to TRBJ1-2; 9 positions match TRBD1. CDR1 is SGDLS and CDR2 is YYNGEE in the germline V gene. The CDR3 is made up of 14 amino acids. The V segment lost 3 bases and the J segment 6 bases; nucleotides outside the gene matches: 6. The CDR3: CASSAQQGANGYTF. The DNA of the CDR3 is TGTGCCAGCAGCGCCCAACAGGGGGCAAATGGCTACACCTTC.

The chain couples TRBV6-1 to TRBJ2-3, with 8 bases that match TRBD1. This CDR3 spans 16 amino acids. V was clipped by 4 bases and J by 1 base; unmatched bases: 7. Germline V gene sequence: CDR1 MNHNS, CDR2 SASEGT. The CDR3 sequence: CASSGIQGGGTDTQYF. In DNA, the CDR3 is TGTGCCAGCAGTGGGATACAGGGGGGAGGCACAGATACGCAGTATTTT.

The gene calls are TRBV3-1 (or the pseudogene TRBV3-2) and TRBJ2-1, with 11 bases fitting TRBD1. The germline gives CDR1 LGHDT, CDR2 YNNKEL (reference sequence). This CDR3 region has 15 residues. V lost 4 bases to trimming and J lost 6 bases; unmatched junction nucleotides: 5. CDR3 DNA sequence: TGTGCCAGCAGCCGCCCGGGACAGGGGGGCAATGAGCAGTTCTTC. This gives the protein CASSRPGQGGNEQFF.

This clone has only one observation. The chain employs TRBV5-6 and TRBJ1-2, with 7 bases identical to TRBD1. V gave up 3 bases and J gave up 0 bases; unmatched junction bases: 5. Germline V gene lookup returns CDR1 SGHDT and CDR2 YYEEEE. The CDR3 runs 15 residues. The CDR3: CASSYRDRPNYGYTF. In nucleotides, the CDR3 is TGTGCCAGCAGCTATCGGGACAGACCTAACTATGGCTACACCTTC.

The chain has TRBV5-1 and TRBJ2-3; D possibly corresponds to TRBD2 (5 bases). V was pared by 0 bases and J by 2 bases, with 10 bases between. The CDR3 length is 15 residues. Germline loops: CDR1 SGHRS, CDR2 YFSETQ. CDR3 sequence: CASSLEGGFTDTQYF. The DNA of the CDR3 is TGCGCCAGCAGCTTGGAAGGCGGGTTCACAGATACGCAGTATTTT.

The J gene is TRBJ1-2, the V gene TRBV4-3; D call uncertain. CDR1 and CDR2 (germline): LGHNA, YSLEER. V was clipped by 0 bases and J by 5 bases, with 13 bases between them. There are 15 residues in the CDR3. CDR3 residues: CASSQEFGDLYGYTF. CDR3 bases: TGCGCCAGCAGCCAAGAGTTCGGGGATTTGTATGGCTACACCTTC.

This clone was counted between two and nine times. Written as DNA, the CDR3 is TGTGCCAGCAGCTCGGTTGGCGAGCAGTACTTC. Amino acids: CASSSVGEQYF. The chain links TRBV5-4 to TRBJ2-7; no firm D call. Germline V CDR1 and CDR2: SGHNT, YYREEE (reference sequence). V lost 3 bases, J lost 6 bases, and 7 bases lay in between. The CDR3 covers 11 residues.

CDR3 protein: CASSFGTASTDTQYF. The CDR3 DNA sequence: TGTGCCAGCAGCTTTGGGACAGCTAGCACAGATACGCAGTATTTT. The chain combines TRBV11-2 with TRBJ2-3, with 7 positions matching TRBD1. Germline CDR1 and CDR2: SGHAT and FQNNGV. This CDR3 is built from 15 residues. The ends lost 3 bases at V and 0 bases at J; junction bases unmatched: 3.

The chain has TRBV19 and TRBJ2-4; D is perhaps TRBD1 (5 bases). Germline lookup yields CDR1 LNHDA and CDR2 SQIVND (reference sequence). CDR3 size: 16 residues. The V gene lost 6 bases and the J gene lost 1 base, with 16 bases spanning the gap. The CDR3 spells CASRRGSPGAKNIQYF. The CDR3 DNA is TGTGCCAGTAGAAGGGGATCCCCCGGGGCCAAAAACATTCAGTACTTC. Combining the CDR3 with reference TRBV19 and TRBJ2-4 gives the whole variable domain DGGITQSPKYLFRKEGQNVTLSCEQNLNHDAMYWYRQDPGQGLRLIYYSQIVNDFQKGDIAEGYSVSREKKESFPLTVTSAQKNPTAFYLCASRRGSPGAKNIQYFGAGTRLSVL.

This clone was seen a few times. The chain uses TRBV5-4 and TRBJ2-7, with a weak D call TRBD2 (6 bases). CDR3 length: 15 amino acids. V was trimmed by 0 bases and J by 6 bases, leaving 16 bases between them. Germline-derived CDR1 and CDR2 are SGHNT and YYREEE (reference sequence). CDR3: CASSLEEPNGGEQYF. In DNA, the CDR3 is TGTGCCAGCAGCTTGGAGGAGCCGAACGGGGGCGAGCAGTACTTC. The whole variable domain, filled in from reference TRBV5-4 and TRBJ2-7, reads ETGVTQSPTHLIKTRGQQVTLRCSSQSGHNTVSWYQQALGQGPQFIFQYYREEENGRGNFPPRFSGLQFPNYSSELNVNALELDDSALYLCASSLEEPNGGEQYFGPGTRLTVT.

The gene calls are TRBV7-8 and TRBJ2-7, with D possibly TRBD2 on 6 matching bases. The CDR3 spans 15 residues. V shed 2 bases and J shed 4 bases, with 15 bases lying between them. Germline-derived CDR1 and CDR2 are SGHVS and FQNEAQ. CDR3 coding DNA: TGTGCCAGCAGCTTAATGGGGGGTAAATCGTACGAGCAGTACTTC. Its translation is CASSLMGGKSYEQYF. The full variable domain, with the rest looked up from reference TRBV7-8 and TRBJ2-7, is GAGVSQSPRYKVAKRGQDVALRCDPISGHVSLFWYQQALGQGPEFLTYFQNEAQLDKSGLPSDRFFAERPEGSVSTLKIQRTQQEDSAVYLCASSLMGGKSYEQYFGPGTRLTVT.

This chain links TRBV28 with TRBJ1-3; D might be TRBD1 (5 bases). Germline V lookup: CDR1 MDHEN, CDR2 SYDVKM. Trimming removed 3 bases from V and 4 bases from J, with 13 bases in between. The CDR3 contains 15 residues. CDR3 sequence (DNA): TGTGCCAGCAGTTTTGGGGCGGGGTCCGGAAACACCATATATTTT. Translated: CASSFGAGSGNTIYF.

In DNA form, the CDR3 reads TGTGCCAGCAGCTTCCGCGGGAGTAAGCAGTTCTTC. Its protein is CASSFRGSKQFF. The chain has TRBV7-3 and TRBJ2-1, with 7 bases lining up with TRBD2. CDR3 length: 12 amino acids. V lost 3 bases and J lost 11; bases outside the gene matches: 4. Germline loops: CDR1 SGHTA, CDR2 FQGTGA.

This clone appeared once. The gene calls are TRBV24-1 and TRBJ1-5; unclear D gene. Germline V gene lookup returns CDR1 KGHDR and CDR2 SFDVKD. V was trimmed by 3 bases and J by 4 bases, leaving 12 bases between them. This CDR3 spans 15 amino acids. The CDR3 here is CATSDPTTGNQPQHF. In nucleotides, the CDR3 is TGTGCCACCAGTGATCCAACCACGGGTAATCAGCCCCAGCATTTT.

This clone was observed a few times. The rearrangement joins TRBV6-1 to TRBJ1-6; D not resolved. Trimming cost V 1 base and J 7 bases, with 11 bases left between them. The V gene's germline CDR1 is MNHNS and CDR2 SASEGT. This CDR3 region has 15 residues. The CDR3 DNA follows: TGTGCCAGCAGTGAAGGCGGGAGAGAGAATTCACCCCTCCACTTT. Translated: CASSEGGRENSPLHF.

In its sample, this clone was seen once. The chain links TRBV28 to TRBJ1-1, with 8 bases matching TRBD1. V shed 4 bases and J 1 base; nucleotides not matched to a gene: 2. The CDR3 length is 14 residues. CDR1 and CDR2 from the germline V gene are MDHEN and SYDVKM. CDR3 sequence: CASSSGTGNTEAFF. The DNA of the CDR3 is TGTGCCAGCAGTTCCGGGACAGGGAACACTGAAGCTTTCTTT.

The V and J genes are TRBV4-1 and TRBJ1-1; D is ambiguous. Looked up from germline, CDR1 is MGHRA and CDR2 is YSYEKL. CDR3 length: 17 residues. V was shortened by 0 bases and J by 4 bases, with 18 bases between the two germline ends. CDR3 in DNA: TGCGCCAGCAGCCAAGACGTTTTTAGGAGCTTGAGCACTGAAGCTTTCTTT. This sequence encodes CASSQDVFRSLSTEAFF.

The V and J genes are TRBV11-3 and TRBJ2-1, with a possible D match to TRBD2 (6 bases). This CDR3 has 14 amino acids. Germline assignment: CDR1 SGHNT and CDR2 YENEEA. V gave up 5 bases and J gave up 4 bases, with 12 bases separating them. The CDR3 reads CASSTGGTYNEQFF. As DNA, the CDR3 is TGTGCCAGCAGCACAGGAGGGACTTACAATGAGCAGTTCTTC.

The chain recombines TRBV15 with TRBJ2-7; a possible D gene is TRBD2 (7 bases). Trimming took off 3 bases at V and 0 bases at J, with 18 bases between the two ends. Germline values: CDR1 LNHNV, CDR2 YYDKDF (reference sequence). CDR3 length: 17 residues. Here the CDR3 reads CATSRSGGGVSSYEQYF. DNA of the CDR3: TGTGCCACCAGCAGGTCTGGAGGGGGGGTTAGCTCCTACGAGCAGTACTTC.

V is TRBV5-6 and J is TRBJ2-5, with 9 bases fitting TRBD2. This CDR3 has 17 amino acids. Germline values: CDR1 SGHDT, CDR2 YYEEEE. Trimming took 4 bases from V and 2 from J; bases not matched to a gene: 12. Here the CDR3 reads CASSRNGLAGFQETQYF. CDR3 sequence (DNA): TGTGCCAGCAGCCGGAACGGGCTAGCGGGGTTTCAAGAGACCCAGTACTTC. The whole variable domain, remainder taken from reference TRBV5-6 and TRBJ2-5, is DAGVTQSPTHLIKTRGQQVTLRCSPKSGHDTVSWYQQALGQGPQFIFQYYEEEERQRGNFPDRFSGHQFPNYSSELNVNALLLGDSALYLCASSRNGLAGFQETQYFGPGTRLLVL.

The chain links TRBV2 to TRBJ2-2, with 13 bases identical to TRBD2. Trimming took 5 bases from V and 6 from J; bases not matched to a gene: 3. Germline loops: CDR1 SNHLY, CDR2 FYNNEI. The CDR3 sequence is 15 residues long. The CDR3 DNA is TGTGCCAGCAGTCGACTAGCGGGAGGAGCCGGGGAGCTGTTTTTT. Translation gives CASSRLAGGAGELFF.

This sequence joins TRBV7-9 and TRBJ2-7; TRBD1 matches at 9 bases. Germline CDR1 reads SEHNR; CDR2 reads FQNEAQ (reference sequence). Trimming cost V 0 bases and J 0 bases; bases outside gene matches: 12. The CDR3 is 19 residues long. The CDR3 DNA follows: TGTGCCAGCAGCTTAGCGCCCCTGGGACAGGGTAAGGGCTCCTACGAGCAGTACTTC. Its protein is CASSLAPLGQGKGSYEQYF.